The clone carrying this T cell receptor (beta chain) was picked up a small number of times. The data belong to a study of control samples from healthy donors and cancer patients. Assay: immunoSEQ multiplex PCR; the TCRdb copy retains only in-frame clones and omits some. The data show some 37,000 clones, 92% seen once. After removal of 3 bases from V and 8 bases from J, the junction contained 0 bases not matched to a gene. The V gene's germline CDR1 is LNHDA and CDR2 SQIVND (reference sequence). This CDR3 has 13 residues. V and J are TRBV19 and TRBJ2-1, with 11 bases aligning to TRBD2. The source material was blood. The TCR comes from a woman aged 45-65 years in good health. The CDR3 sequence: CASSMTSGDEQFF. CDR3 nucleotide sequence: TGTGCCAGTAGTATGACTAGCGGGGATGAGCAGTTCTTC.